The 8 T cell receptor beta chains below were found in one sample sequenced in a study of blood T cell repertoires in COVID-19. Profiled with immunoSEQ multiplex PCR; TCRdb holds only in-frame clones, not every one. The sample contains approximately 250,000 clones, about 91% of which appear only once. Sequenced input: PBMCs or T cells enriched from blood (not recorded which). The receptors derive from a woman in her 40s with acute COVID-19.

The chain couples TRBV7-2 to TRBJ1-2, with TRBD1 identical over 11 bases. The germline V gene encodes CDR1 SGHTA and CDR2 FQGNSA. This CDR3 contains 17 residues. Trimming cost V 4 bases and J 8 bases; bases outside gene matches: 15. The DNA for the CDR3 is TGTGCCAGCAGCTCAAGGACAGGGGGCAAGGTACACTTAGGCTACACCTTC. It specifies CASSSRTGGKVHLGYTF.

CDR3 nucleotide sequence: TGTGCCAGTAGTATGGGGGACAGCAGCTCCTACGAGCAGTACTTC. This encodes CASSMGDSSSYEQYF. This sequence joins TRBV19 and TRBJ2-7; 7 bases fit TRBD1. The J segment lost 0 bases and the V segment lost 3 bases, leaving 5 bases of the junction unmatched. CDR3 size: 15 residues. The V gene's germline CDR1 is LNHDA and CDR2 SQIVND (reference sequence).

J is TRBJ2-1 and V is TRBV14, with TRBD2 identical over 12 bases. Germline CDR1 reads SGHDN; CDR2 reads FVKESK. The CDR3 has 14 residues. After removal of 3 bases from V and 9 bases from J, the junction contained 3 bases not matched to a gene. CDR3 in DNA: TGTGCCAGCAGCCACCTAGCGGGAGGGCCTGAGCAGTTCTTC. This sequence encodes CASSHLAGGPEQFF.

This clone has just a few counts. The chain combines TRBV27 with TRBJ2-7; 7 bases are shared with TRBD1. The CDR3 loop spans 14 amino acids. Looked up from germline, CDR1 is MNHEY and CDR2 is SMNVEV (reference sequence). With V trimmed by 5 bases and J by 1 base, 5 bases remained unmatched. CDR3 sequence (DNA): TGTGCCAGCAGTGCCTTGGGACAGTCCTACGAGCAGTACTTC. It is translated as CASSALGQSYEQYF.

The chain carries TRBV14 and TRBJ2-3; 8 nucleotides match TRBD1. Per germline, CDR1 SGHDN and CDR2 FVKESK. J was trimmed by 6 bases and V by 3 bases; bases with no gene match: 8. This CDR3 contains 15 residues. Written as DNA, the CDR3 is TGTGCCAGCAGCCATTTTTCCAGGGGGCGTGATACGCAGTATTTT. Its protein product is CASSHFSRGRDTQYF.

The J gene is TRBJ1-1, the V gene TRBV2; 9 bases fit TRBD1. CDR3 size: 13 residues. V lost 7 bases and J lost 7; bases outside the gene matches: 7. Germline CDR1 and CDR2: SNHLY and FYNNEI. The CDR3 region has the DNA TGTGCCAGCATTACAGGGGGCCTAATTGAAGCTTTCTTT. Protein product: CASITGGLIEAFF. The full variable domain, its missing parts supplied by reference TRBV2 and TRBJ1-1, is EPEVTQTPSHQVTQMGQEVILRCVPISNHLYFYWYRQILGQKVEFLVSFYNNEISEKSEIFDDQFSVERPDGSNFTLKIRSTKLEDSAMYFCASITGGLIEAFFGQGTRLTVV.

The V call is TRBV18, the J call TRBJ1-2; D is undetermined. Trimming pared 3 bases from V and 3 bases from J, leaving 17 bases between. Germline CDR1 reads KGHSH; CDR2 reads LQKENI. The CDR3 is 16 residues long. This CDR3 is CASSPVIQATDYGYTF. The CDR3 DNA reads as TGTGCCAGCTCACCCGTAATTCAGGCCACCGACTATGGCTACACCTTC.

The chain couples TRBV6-2 or TRBV6-3 to TRBJ1-5, with TRBD1 matching 9 bases. Germline trimming cut 5 bases from V and 1 base from J; bases unmatched to any gene: 6. The CDR3 consists of 16 residues. CDR1 MNHEY and CDR2 SVGEGT come from the germline V gene. CDR3 amino acids: CASSQLGQGSNQPQHF. DNA for the CDR3: TGTGCCAGCAGTCAACTAGGACAGGGGAGCAATCAGCCCCAGCATTTT.